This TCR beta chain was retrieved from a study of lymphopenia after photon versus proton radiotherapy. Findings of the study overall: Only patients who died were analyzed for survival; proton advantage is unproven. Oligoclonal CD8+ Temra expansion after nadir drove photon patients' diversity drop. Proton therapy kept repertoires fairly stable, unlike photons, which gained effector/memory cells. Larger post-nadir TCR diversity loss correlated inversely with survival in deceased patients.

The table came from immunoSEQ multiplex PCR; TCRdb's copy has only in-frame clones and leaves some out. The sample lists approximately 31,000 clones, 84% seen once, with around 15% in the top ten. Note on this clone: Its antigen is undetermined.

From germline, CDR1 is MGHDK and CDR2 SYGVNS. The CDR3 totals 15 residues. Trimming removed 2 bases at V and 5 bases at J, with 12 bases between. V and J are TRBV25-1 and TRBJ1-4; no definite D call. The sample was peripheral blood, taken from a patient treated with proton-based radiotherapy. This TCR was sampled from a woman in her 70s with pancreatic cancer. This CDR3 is CASSEVGRPNEKLFF. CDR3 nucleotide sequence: TGTGCCAGCAGTGAAGTTGGACGGCCAAATGAAAAACTGTTTTTT. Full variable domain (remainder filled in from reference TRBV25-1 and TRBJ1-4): EADIYQTPRYLVIGTGKKITLECSQTMGHDKMYWYQQDPGMELHLIHYSYGVNSTEKGDLSSESTVSRIRTEHFPLTLESARPSHTSQYLCASSEVGRPNEKLFFGSGTQLSVL.